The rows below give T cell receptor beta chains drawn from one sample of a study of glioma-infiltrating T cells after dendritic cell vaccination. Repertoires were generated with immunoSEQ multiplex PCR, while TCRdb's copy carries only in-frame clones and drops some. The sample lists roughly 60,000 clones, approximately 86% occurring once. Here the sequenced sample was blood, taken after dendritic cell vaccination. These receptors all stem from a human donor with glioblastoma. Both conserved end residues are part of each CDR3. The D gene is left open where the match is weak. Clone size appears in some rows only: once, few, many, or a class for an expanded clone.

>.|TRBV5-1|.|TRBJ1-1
TGCGCCAGCAGCCCGACAATACAGGGAATGAACACTGAAGCTTTCTTT
CASSPTIQGMNTEAFF
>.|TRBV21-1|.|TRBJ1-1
TGTGCCAGCAGCCCAGAGGGGGCATGGCACACTGAAGCTTTCTTT
CASSPEGAWHTEAFF
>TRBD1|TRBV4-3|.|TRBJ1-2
TGCGCCTCATGGGACAGGCTCTATGGCTACACCTTC
CASWDRLYGYTF
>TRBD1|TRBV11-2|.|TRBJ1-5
TGTGCCAGCAGCTTAGATACAGGGGGATCTCAGCCCCAGCATTTT
CASSLDTGGSQPQHF
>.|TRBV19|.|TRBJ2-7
TGTGCCAGTAGTATGGGGGGACGGACTACCTACGAGCAGTACTTC
CASSMGGRTTYEQYF
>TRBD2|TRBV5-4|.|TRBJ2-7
TGTGCCAGCAGCTCGACTAGCGGGGCCCTTTCCTACGAGCAGTACTTC
CASSSTSGALSYEQYF
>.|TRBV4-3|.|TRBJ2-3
TGCGCCAGCAGCCAAACGGGATTAGATACGCAGTATTTT
CASSQTGLDTQYF
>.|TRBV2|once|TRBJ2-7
TGTGCCAGCGCTTTTGTGACGGGACAAACGGTTTTC
CASAFVTGQTVF
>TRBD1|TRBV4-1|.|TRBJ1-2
TGCGCCAGCAGGCCTACTCCGACAGGGGCGAAGGGCTACACCTTC
CASRPTPTGAKGYTF
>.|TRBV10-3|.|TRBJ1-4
TGTGCCATCAGTGAGTTCGAGCAGGGTGAAAAACTGTTTTTT
CAISEFEQGEKLFF
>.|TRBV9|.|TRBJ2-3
TGTGCCAGCAGCGCCCTTGGAGACTCTTACCCCACAGATACGCAGTATTTT
CASSALGDSYPTDTQYF
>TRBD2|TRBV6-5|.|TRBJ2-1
TGTGCCAGCTCCTGGGGGACGGGGGGGGACAATGAGCAGTTCTTC
CASSWGTGGDNEQFF
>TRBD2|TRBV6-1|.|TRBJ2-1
TGTGCCAGCAGTGAAGCAGCGGGGGGGTACAATGAGCAGTTCTTC
CASSEAAGGYNEQFF
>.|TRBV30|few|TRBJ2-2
TGTGCCTGGACCGATCGGGTCGCCGGGGAGCTGTTTTTT
CAWTDRVAGELFF
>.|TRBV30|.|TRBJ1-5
TGTGCCTGGAGTGTACGGGGGGTGGGGAGGGCTGGTATAAGCAATCAGCCCCAGCATTTT
CAWSVRGVGRAGISNQPQHF
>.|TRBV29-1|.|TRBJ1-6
TGCAGCGTGTACGATGGGACATGGGATTCACCCCTCCACTTT
CSVYDGTWDSPLHF
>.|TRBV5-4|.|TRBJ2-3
TGTGCCAGCAGCTCGACCAGGGGTTCGGGGACAGATACGCAGTATTTT
CASSSTRGSGTDTQYF
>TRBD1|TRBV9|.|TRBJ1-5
TGTGCCAGCAGCGCAACAGCGGACAGGGGTAGACAGCCCCAGCATTTT
CASSATADRGRQPQHF
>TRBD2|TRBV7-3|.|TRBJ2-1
TGTGCCAGCAGCTTATCTAGCGGGGGATACAATGAGCAGTTCTTC
CASSLSSGGYNEQFF
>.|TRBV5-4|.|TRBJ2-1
TGTGCCAGCAGCTTGCTATTCGATGAGCAGTTCTTC
CASSLLFDEQFF
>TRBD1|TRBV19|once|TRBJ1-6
TGTGCCGGGGGGTCGGGACAGTCACCCCTCCACTTT
CAGGSGQSPLHF
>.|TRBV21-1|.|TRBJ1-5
TGTGCCAGCAGCTGGTCGCTTACAGGGATCGGCAATCAGCCCCAGCATTTT
CASSWSLTGIGNQPQHF
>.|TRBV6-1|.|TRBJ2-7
TGTGCCAGCATTCTTGTCCACGAGCAGTACTTC
CASILVHEQYF
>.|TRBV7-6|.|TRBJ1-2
TGTGCCAGCAGCCCGAATCCGGACACTGGCTACACCTTC
CASSPNPDTGYTF
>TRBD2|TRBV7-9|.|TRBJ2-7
TGTGCCACACGGACTAGCGGGGCCTCCTACGAGCAGTACTTC
CATRTSGASYEQYF
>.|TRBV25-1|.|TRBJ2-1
TGTGCCAGCGGAGGCCCCTCGGGGAGGACCTACAATGAGCAGTTCTTC
CASGGPSGRTYNEQFF
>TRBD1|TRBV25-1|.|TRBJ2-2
TGTGCCAGCAGTGTCGAAACGGGAAGGGGGCGTCCCGGGGAGCTGTTTTTT
CASSVETGRGRPGELFF
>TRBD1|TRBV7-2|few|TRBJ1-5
TGTGCCAGCAGCCCCGTCGACAGGGGCGATCAGCCCCAGCATTTT
CASSPVDRGDQPQHF
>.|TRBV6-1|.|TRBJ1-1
TGTGCCAGCAGGTTAGGACATCAAAACACTGAAGCTTTCTTT
CASRLGHQNTEAFF
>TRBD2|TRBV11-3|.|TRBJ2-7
TGTGCCAGCAGCTTAGATAACGGCGGGGGCTCCTACGAGCAGTACTTC
CASSLDNGGGSYEQYF
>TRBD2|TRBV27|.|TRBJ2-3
TGTGCCAGCAACCCTAGCGGGGGAGGAGATACGCAGTATTTT
CASNPSGGGDTQYF
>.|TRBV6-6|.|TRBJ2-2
TGTGCCAGCAGTCAGTATATTACCGGGGAGCTGTTTTTT
CASSQYITGELFF
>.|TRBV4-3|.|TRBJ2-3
TGCGCCAGCAGCCTAAACGGGAGAGATACGCAGTATTTT
CASSLNGRDTQYF
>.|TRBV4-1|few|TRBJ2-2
TGCGCCAGCAGCCAAGTACAGGTGCTGAGCACCGGGGAGCTGTTTTTT
CASSQVQVLSTGELFF
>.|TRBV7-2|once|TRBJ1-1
TGTGCCAGCAGCTTAGTTAGGACAAGGAACACTGAAGCTTTCTTT
CASSLVRTRNTEAFF
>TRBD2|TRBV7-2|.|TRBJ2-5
TGTGCCAGCAGCTTGGGGAATTTAGCGGGGGGGCGCCAAGAGACCCAGTACTTC
CASSLGNLAGGRQETQYF
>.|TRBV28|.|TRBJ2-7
TGTGCCAGCAGTTTATACAGGATCCCCTACGAGCAGTACTTC
CASSLYRIPYEQYF
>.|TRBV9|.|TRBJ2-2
TGTGCCAGCAGCGTCGGTTACCCGACAGGTATCACCGGGGAGCTGTTTTTT
CASSVGYPTGITGELFF
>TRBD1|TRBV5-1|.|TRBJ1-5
TGCGCCAGCAGCTTGGGGGACAGCCATAGCAATCAGCCCCAGCATTTT
CASSLGDSHSNQPQHF
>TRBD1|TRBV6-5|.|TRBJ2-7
TGTGCCAGCAGTTATTACAGGGGGTCTTCCTACGAGCAGTACTTC
CASSYYRGSSYEQYF
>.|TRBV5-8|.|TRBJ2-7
TGTGCCAGCAGCTTGCCCACAGAATCCTACGAGCAGTACTTC
CASSLPTESYEQYF
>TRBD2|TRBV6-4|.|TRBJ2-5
TGTGCCAGCAGTGTTCTAGCGGGGCGGGGGCAAGAGACCCAGTACTTC
CASSVLAGRGQETQYF